The rows below give T cell receptor beta chains drawn from one sample of a study of cytomegalovirus exposure and HLA in healthy donors. Using immunoSEQ multiplex PCR, the repertoire was profiled, and TCRdb retains in-frame clones only, with some absent. The data show about 56,000 clones, 93% seen once. The source material was PBMCs. The receptors here all came from a woman in her late teens or twenties in good health and CMV-seropositive. Both conserved end residues are part of each CDR3. The order of the fields is clone size, D gene, J gene, V gene, CDR3 DNA, CDR3 protein. D genes are given only for firm matches. Clone sizes are given selectively: once, few, many, or a class where the clone is expanded.

clone_size: .; d_call: .; j_call: TRBJ1-2; v_call: TRBV14; cdr3_nt: TGTGCCAGCAGCCAACTAAACGACAGATGGAACTATGGCTACACCTTC; cdr3_aa: CASSQLNDRWNYGYTF
clone_size: .; d_call: TRBD1; j_call: TRBJ1-1; v_call: TRBV5-1; cdr3_nt: TGCGCCAGCAGCTTGGACCAGGGGGAGACTGAAGCTTTCTTT; cdr3_aa: CASSLDQGETEAFF
clone_size: .; d_call: TRBD1; j_call: TRBJ2-5; v_call: TRBV6-5; cdr3_nt: TGTGCCAGCAAAGGACAGGGGGCGCCGGAGACCCAGTACTTC; cdr3_aa: CASKGQGAPETQYF
clone_size: .; d_call: TRBD2; j_call: TRBJ2-1; v_call: TRBV2; cdr3_nt: TGTGCCAGCAGCGGGGGGGCGGTAAATGAGCAGTTCTTC; cdr3_aa: CASSGGAVNEQFF
clone_size: .; d_call: TRBD2; j_call: TRBJ2-1; v_call: TRBV6-1; cdr3_nt: TGTGCCAGCAGACTCGGACTAGCTCGGCAGTATGAGCAGTTCTTC; cdr3_aa: CASRLGLARQYEQFF
clone_size: .; d_call: TRBD1; j_call: TRBJ1-1; v_call: TRBV28; cdr3_nt: TGTGCCAGCAGTTCCCCCGACAGGGTGACAGAAGCTTTCTTT; cdr3_aa: CASSSPDRVTEAFF
clone_size: few; d_call: TRBD1; j_call: TRBJ2-7; v_call: TRBV2; cdr3_nt: TGTGCCAGCAGCGGCGGACAGGTGGCCCCTGGCGAGCAGTACTTC; cdr3_aa: CASSGGQVAPGEQYF
clone_size: .; d_call: .; j_call: TRBJ2-1; v_call: TRBV15; cdr3_nt: TGTGCCACCAGCCGAGGGAGAGGTTCCGGGGGACGATACAATGAGCAGTTCTTC; cdr3_aa: CATSRGRGSGGRYNEQFF
clone_size: .; d_call: TRBD2; j_call: TRBJ2-1; v_call: TRBV7-3; cdr3_nt: TGTGCCAGCAGCTTGGGCGCCGGGACTAGTGGCCTGGGCGAGCAGTTCTTC; cdr3_aa: CASSLGAGTSGLGEQFF
clone_size: .; d_call: TRBD1; j_call: TRBJ1-3; v_call: TRBV9; cdr3_nt: TGTGCCAGCAGCGTAGGACAGGGGGGAAACACCATATATTTT; cdr3_aa: CASSVGQGGNTIYF
clone_size: once; d_call: .; j_call: TRBJ1-1; v_call: TRBV18; cdr3_nt: TGTGCCAGCTCAACTAGTGCCGGGACAACGAAAACAGCTTTCTTT; cdr3_aa: CASSTSAGTTKTAFF
clone_size: .; d_call: .; j_call: TRBJ1-1; v_call: TRBV27; cdr3_nt: TGTGCCAGCAGTTTCCGGGAGGGGACTGAAGCTTTCTTT; cdr3_aa: CASSFREGTEAFF
clone_size: .; d_call: .; j_call: TRBJ2-7; v_call: TRBV29-1; cdr3_nt: TGCAGCGTATTGGGGGGAACCTACTCCTACGAGCAGTACTTC; cdr3_aa: CSVLGGTYSYEQYF
clone_size: once; d_call: .; j_call: TRBJ2-1; v_call: TRBV9; cdr3_nt: TGTGCCAGCAGCGTAGCTACCTGGAGCTCCTACAATGAGCAGTTCTTC; cdr3_aa: CASSVATWSSYNEQFF
clone_size: once; d_call: .; j_call: TRBJ2-1; v_call: TRBV2; cdr3_nt: TGTGCCAGCATCCCCGACAGATCTTACAATGAGCAGTTCTTC; cdr3_aa: CASIPDRSYNEQFF
clone_size: .; d_call: .; j_call: TRBJ2-1; v_call: TRBV21-1; cdr3_nt: TGTGCCAGCAGCAAAGTCCCTAGCGGGGCTTACAATGAGCAGTTCTTC; cdr3_aa: CASSKVPSGAYNEQFF
clone_size: .; d_call: .; j_call: TRBJ2-3; v_call: TRBV19; cdr3_nt: TGTGCCAGTAGTGGGGCCCTGGGGAACACAGATACGCAGTATTTT; cdr3_aa: CASSGALGNTDTQYF
clone_size: .; d_call: .; j_call: TRBJ1-1; v_call: TRBV6-1; cdr3_nt: TGTGCCAGCAACGTAGACAGACCAAACACTGAAGCTTTCTTT; cdr3_aa: CASNVDRPNTEAFF
clone_size: .; d_call: TRBD1; j_call: TRBJ1-1; v_call: TRBV27; cdr3_nt: TGTGCCAGCAGTTCCTGGACAGGAGGGCTCAAGAACACTGAAGCTTTCTTT; cdr3_aa: CASSSWTGGLKNTEAFF
clone_size: .; d_call: .; j_call: TRBJ1-1; v_call: TRBV19; cdr3_nt: TGTGCCAGTAGTATAGGACAATCCAGGGCTTTCTTT; cdr3_aa: CASSIGQSRAFF
clone_size: .; d_call: .; j_call: TRBJ1-2; v_call: TRBV27; cdr3_nt: TGTGCCAGCAGTTTAGTGTACGAGGGCCGCCCAACGAAGGTGCGCTACACCTTC; cdr3_aa: CASSLVYEGRPTKVRYTF
clone_size: .; d_call: .; j_call: TRBJ2-6; v_call: TRBV4-1; cdr3_nt: TGCGCCAGCAGCCCTTCAGGGCAGAGCTCTGGGGCCAACGTCCTGACTTTC; cdr3_aa: CASSPSGQSSGANVLTF
clone_size: .; d_call: .; j_call: TRBJ2-7; v_call: TRBV6-5; cdr3_nt: TGTGCCAGCAAGTCAGAAGGGGTCGAGCAGTACTTC; cdr3_aa: CASKSEGVEQYF
clone_size: .; d_call: TRBD1; j_call: TRBJ1-1; v_call: TRBV29-1; cdr3_nt: TGCAGCGTCCAGGGGGCGCGGGCTTTCTTT; cdr3_aa: CSVQGARAFF
clone_size: .; d_call: .; j_call: TRBJ2-1; v_call: TRBV7-9; cdr3_nt: TGTGCCAGCAGCTTGTCTTACAATGAGCAGTTCTTC; cdr3_aa: CASSLSYNEQFF